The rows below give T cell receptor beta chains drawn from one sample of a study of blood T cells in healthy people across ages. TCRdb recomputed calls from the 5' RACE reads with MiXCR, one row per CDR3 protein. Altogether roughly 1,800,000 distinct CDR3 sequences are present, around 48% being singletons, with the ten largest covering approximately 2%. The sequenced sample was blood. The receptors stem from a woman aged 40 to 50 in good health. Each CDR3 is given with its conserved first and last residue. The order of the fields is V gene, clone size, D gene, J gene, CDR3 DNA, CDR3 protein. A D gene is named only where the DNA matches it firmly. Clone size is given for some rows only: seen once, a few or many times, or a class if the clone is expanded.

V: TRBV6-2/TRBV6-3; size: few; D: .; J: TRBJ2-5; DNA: TGTGCCAGCAGTTACTCGAATACGCGTGAGGAGACCCAGTACTTC; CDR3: CASSYSNTREETQYF
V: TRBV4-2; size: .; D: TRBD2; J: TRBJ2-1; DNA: TGTGTCAGCAGCCAAGCCGGGACTAGCACCTACAATGAGCAGTTCTTC; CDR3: CVSSQAGTSTYNEQFF
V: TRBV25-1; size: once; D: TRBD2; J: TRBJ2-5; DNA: TGTGCCAGCAGTGAATTGGGTAGCGGGGAGAGTGGAGGACAAGAGACCCAGTACTTC; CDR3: CASSELGSGESGGQETQYF
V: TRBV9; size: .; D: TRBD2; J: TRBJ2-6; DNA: TGTGCCAGCAGCTCGAGCGGGGTCTCTGGGGCCAACGTCCTGACTTTC; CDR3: CASSSSGVSGANVLTF
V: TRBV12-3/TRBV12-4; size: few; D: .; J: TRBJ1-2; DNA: TGTGCCAGCAGTTTTGAAACAGCGACGCGGGGCTACACCTTC; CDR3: CASSFETATRGYTF
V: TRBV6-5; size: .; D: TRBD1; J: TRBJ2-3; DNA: TGTGCCAGCCTGGACAGGGGTGATACGCAGTATTTT; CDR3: CASLDRGDTQYF
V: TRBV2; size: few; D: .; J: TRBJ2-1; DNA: TGTGCCAGCAGTGAAACCGGGGCAGGTGAGCAGTTCTTC; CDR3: CASSETGAGEQFF
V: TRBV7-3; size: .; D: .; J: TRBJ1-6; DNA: TGTGCCAGCAGCTTAACGGCAGGGGATAATTCACCCCTCCACTTT; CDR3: CASSLTAGDNSPLHF
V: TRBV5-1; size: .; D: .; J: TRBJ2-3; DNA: TGCGCCAGCAGCTTGGGTGGCAGGGTTAGCACAGATACGCAGTATTTT; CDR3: CASSLGGRVSTDTQYF
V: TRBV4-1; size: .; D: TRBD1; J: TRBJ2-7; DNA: TGCGCCAGCAGCAAACTACCGGGACAGGGCTACAATGAGCAGTACTTC; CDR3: CASSKLPGQGYNEQYF
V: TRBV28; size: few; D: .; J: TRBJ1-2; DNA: TGTGCCAGCAACCAGGACAGAGTTGTAGGCTACACCTTC; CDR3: CASNQDRVVGYTF
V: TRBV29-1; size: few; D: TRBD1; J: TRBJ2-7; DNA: TGCAGCGTTGGACAGGGGGAACCTTTCTACGAGCAGTACTTC; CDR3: CSVGQGEPFYEQYF
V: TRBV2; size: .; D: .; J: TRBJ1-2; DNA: TGTGCCAGCGACCGGGACAACGCTAACTATGGCTACACCTTC; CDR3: CASDRDNANYGYTF
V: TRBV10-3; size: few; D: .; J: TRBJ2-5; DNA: TGTGCCATCAGTGCTTCAGGCCTCCCGAACCAAGAGACCCAGTACTTC; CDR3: CAISASGLPNQETQYF
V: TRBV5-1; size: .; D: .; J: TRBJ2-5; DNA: TGCGCCAGCAGCCAACAGGGACACAATGAGCAGTACTTC; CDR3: CASSQQGHNEQYF
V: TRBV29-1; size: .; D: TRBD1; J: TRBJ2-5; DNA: TGCAGCGTCAGGCCCGGGACAGGGGGCCGAGAGCAGTACTTC; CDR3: CSVRPGTGGREQYF
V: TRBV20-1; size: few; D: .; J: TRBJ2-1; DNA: .; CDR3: CSAVAGGTFF
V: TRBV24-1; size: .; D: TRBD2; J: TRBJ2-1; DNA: TGTGCCACCAGTGATTGGGCTAGCGGGGTCCTGCGCAATGAGCAGTTCTTC; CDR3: CATSDWASGVLRNEQFF
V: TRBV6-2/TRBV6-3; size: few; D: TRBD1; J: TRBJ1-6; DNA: TGTGCCAGCACCTTACAGGGGTATAATTCACCCCTCCACTTT; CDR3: CASTLQGYNSPLHF
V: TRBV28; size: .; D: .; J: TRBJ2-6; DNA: TGTGCCAGCAGTTTCCCTCTACGGACCCCTGGGGCCAACGTCCTGACTTTC; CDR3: CASSFPLRTPGANVLTF